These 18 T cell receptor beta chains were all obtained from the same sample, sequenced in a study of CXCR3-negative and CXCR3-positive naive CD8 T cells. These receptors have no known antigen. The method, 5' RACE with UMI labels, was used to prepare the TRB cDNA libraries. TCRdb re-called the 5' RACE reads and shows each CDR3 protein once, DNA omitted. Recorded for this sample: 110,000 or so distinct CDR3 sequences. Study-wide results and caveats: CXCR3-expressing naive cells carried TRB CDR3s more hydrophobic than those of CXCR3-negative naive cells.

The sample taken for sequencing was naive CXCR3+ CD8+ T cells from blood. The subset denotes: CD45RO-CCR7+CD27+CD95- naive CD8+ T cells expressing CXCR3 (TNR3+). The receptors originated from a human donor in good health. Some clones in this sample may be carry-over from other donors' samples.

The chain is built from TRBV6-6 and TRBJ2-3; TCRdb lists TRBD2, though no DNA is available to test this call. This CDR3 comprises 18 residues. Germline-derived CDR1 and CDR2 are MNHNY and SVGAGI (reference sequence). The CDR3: CASSYSHLAGGSTDTQYF.

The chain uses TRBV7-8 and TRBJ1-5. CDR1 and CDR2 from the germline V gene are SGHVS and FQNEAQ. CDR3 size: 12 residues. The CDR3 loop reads CASSQEGQPQHF.

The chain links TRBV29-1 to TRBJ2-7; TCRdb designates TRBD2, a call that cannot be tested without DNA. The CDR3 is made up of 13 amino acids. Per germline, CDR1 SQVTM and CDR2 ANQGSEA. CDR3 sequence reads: CSLKDPASYEQYF.

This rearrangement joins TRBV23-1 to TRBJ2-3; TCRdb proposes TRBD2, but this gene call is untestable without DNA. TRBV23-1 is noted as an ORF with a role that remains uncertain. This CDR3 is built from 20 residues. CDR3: CASSRKRNGWRGIGADTQYF.

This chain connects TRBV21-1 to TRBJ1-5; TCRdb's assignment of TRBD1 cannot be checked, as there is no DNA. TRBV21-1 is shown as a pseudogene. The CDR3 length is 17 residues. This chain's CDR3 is CASSNGQGVHSNQPQHF.

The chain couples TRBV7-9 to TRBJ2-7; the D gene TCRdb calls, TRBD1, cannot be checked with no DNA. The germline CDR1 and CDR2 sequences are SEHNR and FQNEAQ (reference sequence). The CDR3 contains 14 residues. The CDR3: CASSWDGKMYEQYF.

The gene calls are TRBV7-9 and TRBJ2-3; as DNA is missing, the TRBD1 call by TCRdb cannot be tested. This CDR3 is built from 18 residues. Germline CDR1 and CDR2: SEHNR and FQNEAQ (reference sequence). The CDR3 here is CASSLVPGQGQDTDTQYF.

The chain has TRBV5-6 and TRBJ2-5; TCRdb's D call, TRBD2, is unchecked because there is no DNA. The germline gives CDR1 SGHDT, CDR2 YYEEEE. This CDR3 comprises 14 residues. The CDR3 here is CASSLLLAGETQYF.

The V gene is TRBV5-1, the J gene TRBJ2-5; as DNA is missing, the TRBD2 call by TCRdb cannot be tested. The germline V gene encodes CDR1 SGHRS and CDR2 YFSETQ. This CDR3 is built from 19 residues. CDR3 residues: CASSLRLAASRFYQETQYF.

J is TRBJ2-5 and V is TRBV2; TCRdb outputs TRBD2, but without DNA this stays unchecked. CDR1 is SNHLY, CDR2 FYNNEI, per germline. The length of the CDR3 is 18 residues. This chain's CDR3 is CASSNTKLAGGPRETQYF.

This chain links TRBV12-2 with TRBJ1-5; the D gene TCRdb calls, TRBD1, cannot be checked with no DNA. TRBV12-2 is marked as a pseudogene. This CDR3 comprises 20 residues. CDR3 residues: CASRSADPRTGDNSNQPQHF.

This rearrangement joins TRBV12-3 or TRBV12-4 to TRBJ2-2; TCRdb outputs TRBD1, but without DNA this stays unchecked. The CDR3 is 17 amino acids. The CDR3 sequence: CASSHTTGTGNAGELFF.

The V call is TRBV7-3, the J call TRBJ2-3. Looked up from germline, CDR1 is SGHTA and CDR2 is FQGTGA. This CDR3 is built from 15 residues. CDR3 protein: CASSLMGSTTDTQYF.

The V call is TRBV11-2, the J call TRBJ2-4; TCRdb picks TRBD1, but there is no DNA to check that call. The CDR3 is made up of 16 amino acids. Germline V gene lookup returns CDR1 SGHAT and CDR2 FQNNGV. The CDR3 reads CASSGGGAWAKNIQYF.

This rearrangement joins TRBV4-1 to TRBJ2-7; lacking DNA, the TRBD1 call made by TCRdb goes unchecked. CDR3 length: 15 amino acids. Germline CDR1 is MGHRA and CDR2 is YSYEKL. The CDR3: CASSHGGASSYEQYF.

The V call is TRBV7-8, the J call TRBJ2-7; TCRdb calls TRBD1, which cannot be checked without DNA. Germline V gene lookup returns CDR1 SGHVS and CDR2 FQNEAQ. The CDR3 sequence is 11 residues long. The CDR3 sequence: CASTGVYEQYF.

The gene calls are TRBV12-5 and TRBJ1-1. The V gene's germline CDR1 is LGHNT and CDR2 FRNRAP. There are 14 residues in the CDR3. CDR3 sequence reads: CASGLPDVNTEAFF.

The CDR3 reads CSVALAGVTYEQYF. The chain recombines TRBV29-1 with TRBJ2-7; TCRdb selects TRBD2, and the lack of DNA leaves this call unchecked. Germline lookup yields CDR1 SQVTM and CDR2 ANQGSEA. This CDR3 region has 14 residues.